The 17 T cell receptor beta chains listed next were all sequenced from one sample in a study of sequential checkpoint blockade in melanoma (dated by TCRdb to the late 2010s). Receptor amplification or capture employed the immunoSEQ multiplex PCR assay. Imported from immuneACCESS, the table was reduced by TCRdb to in-frame sequences with V and J called. These copies leave out some clones; in studies compared against another copy, an unresolved V gene accounts for under half, and the cause of the remainder is not known. The sample table contains approximately 40,000 clones; only one count was recorded for roughly 90% of them. Around 12% of the sample lies in the top ten. The treatment or condition label for this specimen denotes: randomized to nivolumab then ipilimumab (arm A) or the reverse (arm B). Sequenced material: CD8+ T cells sorted from blood (inferred from file names), taken from a patient given nivolumab and ipilimumab in sequence. The origin of the receptors is a human donor with melanoma.

The chain joins TRBV7-9 to TRBJ2-1; 11 bases agree with TRBD2. With 5 bases clipped from V and 4 bases from J, the junction kept 4 bases outside the gene matches. Germline V gene sequence: CDR1 SEHNR, CDR2 FQNEAQ (reference sequence). The CDR3 is made up of 15 amino acids. The CDR3 region has the DNA TGTGCCAGCAGCACACTAGCGGGAGTTTACAATGAGCAGTTCTTC. This encodes CASSTLAGVYNEQFF.

The chain links TRBV27 to TRBJ2-2; TRBD2 is a possible D gene (6 bases). The CDR3 is 14 amino acids. V lost 6 bases to trimming and J lost 0 bases, with 8 bases between them. Germline loops: CDR1 MNHEY, CDR2 SMNVEV (reference sequence). The CDR3 coding sequence is TGTGCCAGCAGGGGACTCGCGAACACCGGGGAGCTGTTTTTT. It specifies CASRGLANTGELFF.

This chain uses TRBV15 with TRBJ1-5, with D tentatively TRBD1 (5 bases). The V gene's germline CDR1 is LNHNV and CDR2 YYDKDF (reference sequence). V was shortened by 0 bases and J by 5 bases, with 8 bases between the two germline ends. The CDR3 is made up of 14 amino acids. CDR3: CATSRDRGYQPQHF. Written as DNA, the CDR3 is TGTGCCACCAGCAGAGATCGGGGGTATCAGCCCCAGCATTTT.

J is TRBJ1-2 and V is TRBV5-5; TRBD1 aligns across 8 bases. Germline V gene data show CDR1 as SGHKS and CDR2 as YYEKEE (reference sequence). The V segment lost 5 bases and the J segment 6 bases; nucleotides outside the gene matches: 9. CDR3 length: 14 amino acids. The CDR3 DNA reads as TGTGCCAGCAGTCGTAAACTGGACAGGGATGGCTACACCTTC. Translated, it gives CASSRKLDRDGYTF.

The chain has TRBV10-3 and TRBJ2-7; maybe TRBD1 (6 bases). The germline CDR1 and CDR2 sequences are ENHRY and SYGVKD. The CDR3 has 13 amino acids. Deletions cut 5 bases from V and 3 bases from J, with 11 bases between. The CDR3 loop is CAISLGHFYEQYV. In nucleotides, the CDR3 is TGTGCCATCAGTCTGGGACACTTCTACGAGCAGTACGTC.

This clone has just a few counts. V and J are TRBV10-2 and TRBJ2-7; D remains ambiguous. Trimming removed 6 bases from V and 4 bases from J, with 4 bases in between. The germline CDR1 and CDR2 sequences are WSHSY and SAAADI. The CDR3 is made up of 10 amino acids. Here the CDR3 reads CASSQYEQYF. CDR3 in DNA: TGCGCCAGCAGCCAGTACGAGCAGTACTTC.

The V gene is TRBV2, the J gene TRBJ2-3; D possibly corresponds to TRBD2 (6 bases). V lost 3 bases and J 2 bases, leaving 9 bases between the germline ends. The germline V gene has CDR1 SNHLY and CDR2 FYNNEI. The CDR3 runs to 14 residues. In DNA form, the CDR3 reads TGTGCCAGCAGTGAGGGGGAGGTCACAGATACGCAGTATTTT. Translation gives CASSEGEVTDTQYF.

This chain connects TRBV28 to TRBJ1-2; 8 nucleotides line up with TRBD1. The V gene end was trimmed by 3 bases and the J gene end by 8 bases; junction bases not matched to a gene: 5. Germline loops: CDR1 MDHEN, CDR2 SYDVKM. The CDR3 has 13 amino acids. The CDR3 loop reads CASSLTGEYGYTF. Written as DNA, the CDR3 is TGTGCCAGCAGTTTGACAGGGGAATACGGCTACACCTTC.

The genes are TRBV27 and TRBJ2-1; tentatively, D is TRBD2 (5 bases). Germline V gene lookup returns CDR1 MNHEY and CDR2 SMNVEV (reference sequence). V was shortened by 4 bases and J by 4 bases, with 11 bases between the two germline ends. The CDR3 contains 14 residues. The CDR3 loop reads CASSSPGIYNEQFF. The CDR3 bases are TGTGCCAGCAGTTCTCCGGGAATATACAATGAGCAGTTCTTC.

This clone turned up a few times. The V gene is TRBV11-2, the J gene TRBJ2-7; 7 bases line up with TRBD1. CDR1 and CDR2 from the germline V gene are SGHAT and FQNNGV. Germline trimming cut 8 bases from V and 2 bases from J; bases unmatched to any gene: 12. The CDR3 sequence is 15 residues long. The CDR3 DNA reads TGTGCCAGCGTATCCGGACAGGAATCACCCTACGAGCAGTACGTC. Protein product: CASVSGQESPYEQYV.

This clone has just a few counts. DNA of the CDR3: TGTGCCAGCAGTTACCAATCACGGACAGAACTTAACTATGGCTACACCTTC. It codes for CASSYQSRTELNYGYTF. The chain combines TRBV28 with TRBJ1-2, with D possibly matching TRBD1 (6 bases). Trimming left V 4 bases short and J 1 base short, with 19 bases between. The CDR3 has 17 amino acids. The germline CDR1 and CDR2 sequences are MDHEN and SYDVKM.

CDR3 amino acids: CASSARQGDTEAFF. Written as DNA, the CDR3 is TGTGCCAGCAGCGCAAGACAGGGAGACACTGAAGCTTTCTTT. The chain carries TRBV7-9 and TRBJ1-1, with 7 nucleotides matching TRBD1. The germline V gene encodes CDR1 SEHNR and CDR2 FQNEAQ (reference sequence). The CDR3 consists of 14 residues. Germline trimming cut 5 bases from V and 3 bases from J; bases unmatched to any gene: 6. The full variable domain, with the rest looked up from reference TRBV7-9 and TRBJ1-1, is DTGVSQNPRHKITKRGQNVTFRCDPISEHNRLYWYRQTLGQGPEFLTYFQNEAQLEKSRLLSDRFSAERPKGSFSTLEIQRTEQGDSAMYLCASSARQGDTEAFFGQGTRLTVV.

This clone has a single count. The J gene is TRBJ2-2, the V gene TRBV4-1; D not resolved. The CDR3 loop spans 15 amino acids. V shed 0 bases and J shed 8 bases, with 13 bases lying between them. Germline CDR1 is MGHRA and CDR2 is YSYEKL. The CDR3 spells CASSQEYQWAGELFF. DNA of the CDR3: TGCGCCAGCAGCCAAGAGTATCAGTGGGCTGGGGAGCTGTTTTTT.

The gene calls are TRBV7-6 and TRBJ1-1; a possible D gene is TRBD1 (5 bases). Trimming pared 1 base from V and 2 bases from J, leaving 8 bases between. Germline CDR1 reads SGHVS; CDR2 reads FNYEAQ. The CDR3 spans 14 residues. Written as DNA, the CDR3 is TGTGCCAGCAGCTTAGGGGGGGAAAACACTGAAGCTTTCTTT. This translates into CASSLGGENTEAFF.

This chain joins TRBV27 and TRBJ1-2, with 8 bases aligning to TRBD1. CDR3 length: 15 residues. The germline V gene encodes CDR1 MNHEY and CDR2 SMNVEV (reference sequence). V was pared by 7 bases and J by 1 base, with 8 bases of the junction left unmatched. DNA of the CDR3: TGTGCCAGCAAAATCGGACAGGGCCGTAACTATGGCTACACCTTC. Its protein is CASKIGQGRNYGYTF.

This sequence joins TRBV14 and TRBJ2-1, with 9 positions matching TRBD2. CDR1 is SGHDN and CDR2 is FVKESK in the germline V gene. The ends lost 4 bases at V and 7 bases at J; junction bases unmatched: 8. The CDR3 loop spans 15 amino acids. CDR3 protein: CASSLGGRAKNEQFF. The CDR3 nucleotides are TGTGCCAGCAGCCTAGGCGGGAGGGCCAAGAATGAGCAGTTCTTC.

The chain joins TRBV28 to TRBJ1-1; possibly TRBD1 for D (5 bases). CDR3 length: 15 residues. V shed 5 bases and J shed 3 bases, with 16 bases lying between them. The V gene's germline CDR1 is MDHEN and CDR2 SYDVKM. CDR3 residues: CASSPTGLGDTEAFF. In nucleotides, the CDR3 is TGTGCCAGCAGTCCGACGGGACTTGGGGACACTGAAGCTTTCTTT.